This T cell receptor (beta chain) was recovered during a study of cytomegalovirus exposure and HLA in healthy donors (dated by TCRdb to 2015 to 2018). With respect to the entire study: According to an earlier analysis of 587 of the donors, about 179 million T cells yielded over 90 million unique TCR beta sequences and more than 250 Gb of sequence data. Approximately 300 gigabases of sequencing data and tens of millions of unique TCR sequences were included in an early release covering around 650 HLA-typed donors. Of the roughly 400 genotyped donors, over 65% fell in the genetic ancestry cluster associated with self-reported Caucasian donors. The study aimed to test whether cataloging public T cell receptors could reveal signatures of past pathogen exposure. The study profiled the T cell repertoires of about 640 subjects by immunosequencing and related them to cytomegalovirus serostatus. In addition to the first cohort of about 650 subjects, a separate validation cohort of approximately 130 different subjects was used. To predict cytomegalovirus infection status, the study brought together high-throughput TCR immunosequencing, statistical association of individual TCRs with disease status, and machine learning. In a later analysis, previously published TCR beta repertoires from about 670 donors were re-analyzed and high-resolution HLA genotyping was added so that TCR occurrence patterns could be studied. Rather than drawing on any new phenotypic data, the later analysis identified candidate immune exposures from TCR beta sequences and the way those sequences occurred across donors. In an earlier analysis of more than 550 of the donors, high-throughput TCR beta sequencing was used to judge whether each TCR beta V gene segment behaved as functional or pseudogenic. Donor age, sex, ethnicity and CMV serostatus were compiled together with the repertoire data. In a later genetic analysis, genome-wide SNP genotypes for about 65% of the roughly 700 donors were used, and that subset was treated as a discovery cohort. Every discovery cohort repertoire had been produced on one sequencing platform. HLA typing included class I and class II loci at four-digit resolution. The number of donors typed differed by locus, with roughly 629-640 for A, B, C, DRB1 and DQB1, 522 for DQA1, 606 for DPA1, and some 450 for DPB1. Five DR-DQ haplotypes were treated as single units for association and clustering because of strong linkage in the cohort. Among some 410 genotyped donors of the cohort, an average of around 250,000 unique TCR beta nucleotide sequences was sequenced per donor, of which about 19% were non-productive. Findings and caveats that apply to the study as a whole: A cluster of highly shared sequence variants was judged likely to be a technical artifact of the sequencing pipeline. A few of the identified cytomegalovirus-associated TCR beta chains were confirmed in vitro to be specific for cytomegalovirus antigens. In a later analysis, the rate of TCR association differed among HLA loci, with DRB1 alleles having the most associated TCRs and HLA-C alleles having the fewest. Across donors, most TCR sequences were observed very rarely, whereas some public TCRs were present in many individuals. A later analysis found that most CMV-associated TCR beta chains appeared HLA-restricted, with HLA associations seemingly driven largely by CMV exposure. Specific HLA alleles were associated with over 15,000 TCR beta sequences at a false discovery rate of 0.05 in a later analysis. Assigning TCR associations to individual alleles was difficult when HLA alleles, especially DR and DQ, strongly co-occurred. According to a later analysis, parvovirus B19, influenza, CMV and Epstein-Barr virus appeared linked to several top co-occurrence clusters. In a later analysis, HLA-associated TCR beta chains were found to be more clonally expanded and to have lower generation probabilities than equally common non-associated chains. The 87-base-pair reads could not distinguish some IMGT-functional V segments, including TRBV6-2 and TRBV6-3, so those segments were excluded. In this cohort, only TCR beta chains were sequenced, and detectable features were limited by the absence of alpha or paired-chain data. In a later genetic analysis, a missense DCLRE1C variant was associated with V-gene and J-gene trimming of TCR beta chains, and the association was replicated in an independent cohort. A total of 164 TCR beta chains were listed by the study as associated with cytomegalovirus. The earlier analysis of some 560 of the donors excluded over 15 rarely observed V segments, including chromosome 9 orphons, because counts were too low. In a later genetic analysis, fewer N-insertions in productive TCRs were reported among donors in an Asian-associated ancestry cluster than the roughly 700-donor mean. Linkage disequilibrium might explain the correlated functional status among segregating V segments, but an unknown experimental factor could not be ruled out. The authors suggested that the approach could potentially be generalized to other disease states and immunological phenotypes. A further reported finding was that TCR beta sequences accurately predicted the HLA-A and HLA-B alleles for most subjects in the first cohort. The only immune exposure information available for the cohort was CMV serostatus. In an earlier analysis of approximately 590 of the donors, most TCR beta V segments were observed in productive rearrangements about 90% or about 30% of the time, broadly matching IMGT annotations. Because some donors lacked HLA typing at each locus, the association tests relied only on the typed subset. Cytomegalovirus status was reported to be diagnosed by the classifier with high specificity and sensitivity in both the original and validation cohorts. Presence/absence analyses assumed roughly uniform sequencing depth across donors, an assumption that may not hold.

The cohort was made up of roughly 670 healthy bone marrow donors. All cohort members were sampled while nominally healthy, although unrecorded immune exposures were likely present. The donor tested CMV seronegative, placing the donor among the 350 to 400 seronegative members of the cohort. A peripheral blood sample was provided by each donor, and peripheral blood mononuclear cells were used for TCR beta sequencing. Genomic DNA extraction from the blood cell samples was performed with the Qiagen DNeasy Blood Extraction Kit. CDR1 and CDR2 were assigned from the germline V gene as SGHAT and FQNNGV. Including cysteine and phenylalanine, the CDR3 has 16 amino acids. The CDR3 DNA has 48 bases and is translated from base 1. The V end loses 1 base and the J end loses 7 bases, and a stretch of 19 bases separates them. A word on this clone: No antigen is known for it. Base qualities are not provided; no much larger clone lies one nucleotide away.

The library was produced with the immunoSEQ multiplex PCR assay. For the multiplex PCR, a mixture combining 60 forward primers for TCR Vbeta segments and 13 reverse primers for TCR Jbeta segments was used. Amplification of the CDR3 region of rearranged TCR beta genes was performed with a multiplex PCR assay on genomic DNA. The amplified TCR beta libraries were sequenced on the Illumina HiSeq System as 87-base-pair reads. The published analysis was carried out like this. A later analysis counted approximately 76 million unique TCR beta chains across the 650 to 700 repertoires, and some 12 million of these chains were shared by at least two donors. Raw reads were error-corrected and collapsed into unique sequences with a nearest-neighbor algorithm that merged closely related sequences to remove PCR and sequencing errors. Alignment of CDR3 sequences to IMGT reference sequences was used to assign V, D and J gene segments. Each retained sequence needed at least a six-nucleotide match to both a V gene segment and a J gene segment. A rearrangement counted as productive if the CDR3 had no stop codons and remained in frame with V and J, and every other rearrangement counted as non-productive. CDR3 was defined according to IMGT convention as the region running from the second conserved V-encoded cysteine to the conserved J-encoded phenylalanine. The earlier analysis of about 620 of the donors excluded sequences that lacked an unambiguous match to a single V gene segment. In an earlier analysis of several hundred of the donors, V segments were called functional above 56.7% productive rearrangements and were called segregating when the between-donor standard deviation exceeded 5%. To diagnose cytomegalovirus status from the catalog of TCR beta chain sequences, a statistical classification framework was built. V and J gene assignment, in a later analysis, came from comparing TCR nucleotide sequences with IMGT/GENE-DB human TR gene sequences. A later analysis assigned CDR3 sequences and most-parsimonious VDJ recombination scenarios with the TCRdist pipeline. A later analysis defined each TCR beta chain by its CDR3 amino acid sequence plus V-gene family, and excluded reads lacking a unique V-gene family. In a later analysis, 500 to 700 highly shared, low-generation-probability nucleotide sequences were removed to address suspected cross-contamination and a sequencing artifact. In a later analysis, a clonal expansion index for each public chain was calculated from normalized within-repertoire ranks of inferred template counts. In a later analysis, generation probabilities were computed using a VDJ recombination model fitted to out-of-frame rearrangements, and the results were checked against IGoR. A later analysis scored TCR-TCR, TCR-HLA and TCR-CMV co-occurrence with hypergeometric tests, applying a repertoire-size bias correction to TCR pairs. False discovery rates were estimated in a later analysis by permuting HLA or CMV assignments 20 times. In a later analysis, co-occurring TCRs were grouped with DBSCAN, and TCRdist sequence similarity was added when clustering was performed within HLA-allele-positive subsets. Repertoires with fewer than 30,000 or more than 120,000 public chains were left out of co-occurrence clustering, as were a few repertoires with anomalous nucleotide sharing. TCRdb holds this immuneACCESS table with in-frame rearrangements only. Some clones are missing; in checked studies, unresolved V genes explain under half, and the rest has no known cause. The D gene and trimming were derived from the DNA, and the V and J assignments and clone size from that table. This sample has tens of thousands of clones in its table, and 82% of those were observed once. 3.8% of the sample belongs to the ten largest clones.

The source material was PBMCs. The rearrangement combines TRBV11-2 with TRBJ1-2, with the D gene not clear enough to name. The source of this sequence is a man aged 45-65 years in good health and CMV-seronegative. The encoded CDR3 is CASSLGAGRALSGYTF. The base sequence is TGTGCCAGCAGCTTAGGCGCGGGGAGGGCTCTCTCTGGCTACACCTTC.